These 24 T cell receptor beta chains originate from one sample sequenced in a study of blood T cells in healthy people across ages. Next came a second PCR, run for about 6 to 12 cycles, which used a sample-barcoded 5' primer along with a J-beta primer mix. TCRdb reanalysed the 5' RACE reads using MiXCR and keeps one entry per CDR3 protein. Altogether approximately 290,000 distinct CDR3 sequences are present, roughly 27% being singletons, with the ten largest covering over 25%. Sample: blood. These TCRs come from a woman aged 70-85 years in good health.

The rearrangement joins TRBV9 to TRBJ1-4, with 10 bases identical to TRBD1. The ends lost 2 bases at V and 5 bases at J; junction bases unmatched: 0. The CDR3 loop spans 14 amino acids. Looked up from germline, CDR1 is SGDLS and CDR2 is YYNGEE. The CDR3 here is CASSVGQGNEKLFF. CDR3 nucleotide sequence: TGTGCCAGCAGCGTGGGACAGGGGAATGAAAAACTGTTTTTT.

This rearrangement joins TRBV28 to TRBJ2-7; 12 bases match TRBD2. Germline CDR1 MDHEN, CDR2 SYDVKM. With V trimmed by 6 bases and J by 9 bases, 12 bases remained unmatched. The CDR3 runs 15 residues. The CDR3 DNA is TGTGCCAGCAGCTTCCCGCTGACTAGCGGGAGTAGGCAGTACTTC. Translated, it gives CASSFPLTSGSRQYF. Looking up the rest from reference TRBV28 and TRBJ2-7 gives the full variable domain: DVKVTQSSRYLVKRTGEKVFLECVQDMDHENMFWYRQDPGLGLRLIYFSYDVKMKEKGDIPEGYSVSREKKERFSLILESASTNQTSMYLCASSFPLTSGSRQYFGPGTRLTVT.

This clonotype showed up just once. The V call is TRBV25-1, the J call TRBJ1-1; D is perhaps TRBD1 (6 bases). V gave up 2 bases and J gave up 1 base, with 14 bases separating them. Germline CDR1 MGHDK, CDR2 SYGVNS. The length of the CDR3 is 16 residues. CDR3 coding DNA: TGTGCCAGCAGTGAAGAAATGCAGGGGCGGAACACTGAAGCTTTCTTT. Its protein is CASSEEMQGRNTEAFF.

The chain is built from TRBV27 and TRBJ1-1, with a weak D call TRBD1 (5 bases). V was cut by 4 bases and J by 6 bases, with 18 bases left in between. The CDR3 length is 15 residues. Germline V gene data show CDR1 as MNHEY and CDR2 as SMNVEV (reference sequence). In nucleotides, the CDR3 is TGTGCCAGCAGTTACAGCCCCCCAGGGTACGCTGAAGCTTTCTTT. Translation gives CASSYSPPGYAEAFF.

This clonotype was found a few times. The junction departs from germline at one end; a sequencing error may be responsible. This chain uses TRBV7-2 with TRBJ2-1; 8 bases agree with TRBD2. The J call is uncertain, as TRBJ2-5 better fits the DNA end. The CDR3 has 18 residues. CDR1 and CDR2 from the germline V gene are SGHTA and FQGNSA. The CDR3 DNA is TGTGCCAGCGGCTTAGGAACTAGCGGAGGTACCCGTTTTGAGACCCAGTACTTC. Translated, it gives CASGLGTSGGTRFETQYF.

V is TRBV6-6 and J is TRBJ2-1, with a tentative D call TRBD1 (6 bases). V gave up 4 bases and J gave up 4 bases, with 8 bases separating them. The germline gives CDR1 MNHNY, CDR2 SVGAGI (reference sequence). CDR3 length: 13 residues. CDR3 protein: CASSWDTYNEQFF. The CDR3 DNA sequence: TGTGCCAGCAGTTGGGACACTTACAATGAGCAGTTCTTC.

There are a few counts of this clonotype. The rearrangement links TRBV5-1 to TRBJ2-7; TRBD1 is a possible D gene (6 bases). CDR3 size: 14 residues. Looked up from germline, CDR1 is SGHRS and CDR2 is YFSETQ. V lost 5 bases and J 5 bases, leaving 17 bases between the germline ends. This chain's CDR3 is CASSQGNVGNEQYF. The DNA for the CDR3 is TGCGCCAGCAGTCAGGGGAATGTCGGCAACGAGCAGTACTTC.

This clonotype showed up just a few times. The rearrangement uses TRBV12-3 or TRBV12-4 and TRBJ2-1; TRBD2 agrees at 7 bases. This CDR3 spans 16 amino acids. The J segment lost 3 bases and the V segment lost 6 bases, leaving 11 bases of the junction unmatched. For the CDR3, the DNA is TGTGCCAGCAGCTCTAGGACTAGTCTTCTCTACAATGAGCAGTTCTTC. Its translation: CASSSRTSLLYNEQFF.

The chain couples TRBV14 to TRBJ2-3, with 13 bases that match TRBD2. Germline V gene sequence: CDR1 SGHDN, CDR2 FVKESK. V shed 5 bases, J shed 7 bases, and the junction held 3 bases outside the gene matches. CDR3 length: 14 residues. CDR3 region: CASSTGTSGNTQYF. In DNA form, the CDR3 reads TGTGCCAGCAGCACCGGGACTAGCGGGAATACGCAGTATTTT.

In nucleotides, the CDR3 is TGCGCCAGCAGCTTCATCTTGAACACTGAAGCTTTCTTT. Translated, it gives CASSFILNTEAFF. The J gene is TRBJ1-1, the V gene TRBV5-1; no clear D gene. V lost 2 bases and J 0 bases, leaving 5 bases between the germline ends. From germline, CDR1 is SGHRS and CDR2 YFSETQ. This CDR3 comprises 13 residues.

The chain has TRBV4-1 and TRBJ1-5; D remains unclear. CDR3 size: 12 residues. The V gene lost 4 bases and the J gene lost 7 bases, with 8 bases spanning the gap. Germline assignment: CDR1 MGHRA and CDR2 YSYEKL. CDR3 sequence: CASSLTAQPQHF. The DNA for the CDR3 is TGCGCCAGCAGCCTAACGGCCCAGCCCCAGCATTTT.

There are a few counts of this clonotype. The chain employs TRBV20-1 and TRBJ2-3, with 7 bases aligning to TRBD2. This CDR3 is 13 amino acids long. The germline V gene has CDR1 DFQATT and CDR2 SNEGSKA (reference sequence). J lost 4 bases, V lost 5 bases, and 6 bases had no gene match. This CDR3 is CSALAASADTQYF. The CDR3 DNA sequence: TGCAGTGCTCTAGCGGCTAGCGCAGATACGCAGTATTTT.

CDR3 DNA sequence: TGCAGTGCTAGTGACAGCGGGACGAACACCGGGGAGCTGTTTTTT. Translated, it gives CSASDSGTNTGELFF. The V gene is TRBV20-1, the J gene TRBJ2-2; TRBD2 matches 7 bases. After removal of 3 bases from V and 0 bases from J, the junction contained 4 bases not matched to a gene. The CDR3 totals 15 residues. CDR1 and CDR2 (germline): DFQATT, SNEGSKA (reference sequence).

The J gene is TRBJ2-2, the V gene TRBV12-3 or TRBV12-4; 7 bases align to TRBD1. The CDR3 sequence is 14 residues long. V lost 4 bases and J lost 2; bases outside the gene matches: 1. CDR3: CASSWDRNTGELFF. In DNA form, the CDR3 reads TGTGCCAGCAGTTGGGACAGAAACACCGGGGAGCTGTTTTTT.

This clonotype came up many times. The genes are TRBV4-1 and TRBJ2-5, with 8 bases fitting TRBD1. V lost 4 bases to trimming and J lost 4 bases; unmatched junction nucleotides: 2. The V gene's germline CDR1 is MGHRA and CDR2 YSYEKL. CDR3 length: 13 residues. The CDR3 sequence is CASSPGQGETQYF. The CDR3 nucleotides are TGCGCCAGCAGCCCCGGACAGGGAGAGACCCAGTACTTC.

The chain recombines TRBV25-1 with TRBJ2-1; 7 positions match TRBD2. There are 14 residues in the CDR3. The J segment lost 10 bases and the V segment lost 1 base, leaving 7 bases of the junction unmatched. Germline V lookup: CDR1 MGHDK, CDR2 SYGVNS. The CDR3 nucleotides read TGTGCCAGCAGTGAATGGGCGGGAGATAGAGAGCAGTTCTTC. Translating gives CASSEWAGDREQFF.

This clonotype was seen many times. This chain joins TRBV2 and TRBJ1-5; 8 bases are a match to TRBD1. V was pared by 4 bases and J by 3 bases, with 2 bases of the junction left unmatched. In germline, CDR1 is SNHLY, CDR2 FYNNEI. The CDR3 loop spans 14 amino acids. Written as DNA, the CDR3 is TGTGCCAGCAGTGGACAGGGGTTCAATCAGCCCCAGCATTTT. It is translated as CASSGQGFNQPQHF.

V gene TRBV7-6 combines with J gene TRBJ2-5; 7 bases match TRBD2. The V gene's germline CDR1 is SGHVS and CDR2 FNYEAQ. CDR3 length: 16 residues. Germline trimming cut 2 bases from V and 0 bases from J; bases unmatched to any gene: 6. The CDR3, as DNA: TGTGCCAGCAGCTTAACCCTAGCGGTGTACCAAGAGACCCAGTACTTC. The encoded protein is CASSLTLAVYQETQYF. Looking up the rest from reference TRBV7-6 and TRBJ2-5 gives the full variable domain: GAGVSQSPRYKVTKRGQDVALRCDPISGHVSLYWYRQALGQGPEFLTYFNYEAQQDKSGLPNDRFSAERPEGSISTLTIQRTEQRDSAMYRCASSLTLAVYQETQYFGPGTRLLVL.

V and J are TRBV7-3 and TRBJ2-2; D is perhaps TRBD1 (6 bases). Trimming took off 5 bases at V and 4 bases at J, with 8 bases between the two ends. Germline V gene sequence: CDR1 SGHTA, CDR2 FQGTGA. The CDR3 is made up of 13 amino acids. This chain's CDR3 is CASSPRGTGELFF. In DNA, the CDR3 is TGTGCCAGCAGCCCCAGGGGCACCGGGGAGCTGTTTTTT.

This chain joins TRBV7-2 and TRBJ2-3; D is unclear. Trimming removed 6 bases from V and 4 bases from J, with 11 bases in between. The CDR3 totals 13 residues. The germline V gene has CDR1 SGHTA and CDR2 FQGNSA. The DNA for the CDR3 is TGTGCCAGCAGGTTCAAGGAAGCAGATACGCAGTATTTT. Translated, it gives CASRFKEADTQYF.

The V gene is TRBV7-9, the J gene TRBJ2-1, with 9 bases aligning to TRBD2. V trimming: 4 bases; J trimming: 8 bases; junction bases outside the gene matches: 12. Germline CDR1 reads SEHNR; CDR2 reads FQNEAQ (reference sequence). This CDR3 contains 16 residues. The CDR3 nucleotides read TGTGCCAGCAGCTCTCCCGAGCGGGGGGCCGTCGATGAGCAGTTCTTC. It encodes CASSSPERGAVDEQFF.

V gene TRBV6-1 combines with J gene TRBJ2-3, with TRBD1 as a possible D gene (6 bases). The CDR3 is made up of 14 amino acids. The V gene's germline CDR1 is MNHNS and CDR2 SASEGT. The V and J ends lost 3 bases and 2 bases respectively, with 9 bases between them. Written as DNA, the CDR3 is TGTGCCAGCAGTGACAGGGGTTACACAGATACGCAGTATTTT. Translated: CASSDRGYTDTQYF.

The chain is built from TRBV7-2 and TRBJ1-6; 7 bases line up with TRBD1. CDR1 and CDR2 from the germline V gene are SGHTA and FQGNSA. J gave up 8 bases and V 5 bases, and 6 bases lay outside the gene matches. The CDR3 is made up of 14 amino acids. The CDR3 spells CASSPGQMDSPLHF. The CDR3, as DNA: TGTGCCAGCAGCCCGGGACAGATGGATTCACCCCTCCACTTT.

The gene calls are TRBV19 and TRBJ2-7; 7 bases match TRBD1. Trimming took 6 bases from V and 7 from J; bases not matched to a gene: 9. Germline-derived CDR1 and CDR2 are LNHDA and SQIVND (reference sequence). The CDR3 has 13 amino acids. The CDR3 nucleotides read TGTGCCAGTAGACAAACAGGGGCGAGGGAGCAGTACTTC. Amino acids: CASRQTGAREQYF.